These 30 T cell receptor beta chains were sequenced from one sample in a study of shared clonotypes between healthy human individuals. Sequencing was performed with immunoSEQ multiplex PCR; in TCRdb, only in-frame clones are kept and a portion is missing. The repertoire holds 450,000 to 650,000 clones, with roughly four fifths as singletons. Sequencing was carried out using PBMCs. The receptors shown here come from a woman in her forties in good health. Some clones in this sample may be carry-over from other donors' samples.

Turning to this clone: A read error may be the cause here, since a much bigger clone is one base away. V is TRBV5-1 and J is TRBJ1-1, with 7 bases identical to TRBD1. CDR1 and CDR2 (germline): SGHRS, YFSETQ. This CDR3 spans 14 amino acids. J gave up 0 bases and V 4 bases, and 3 bases lay outside the gene matches. The CDR3 sequence: CASSPGQMNTEAFF. In DNA form, the CDR3 reads TGCGCCAGCAGCCCGGGACAGATGAACACTGAAGCTTTCTTT. Using reference TRBV5-1 and TRBJ1-1 for the parts outside the CDR3, the full variable domain is KAGVTQTPRYLIKTRGQQVTLSCSPISGHRSVSWYQQTPGQGLQFLFEYFSETQRNKGNFPGRFSGRQFSNSRSEMNVSTLELGDSALYLCASSPGQMNTEAFFGQGTRLTVV.

The chain recombines TRBV5-1 with TRBJ1-2; tentatively, D is TRBD1 (6 bases). The V end lost 4 bases, the J end lost 5 bases, and 18 bases lay between the germline ends. This CDR3 is 15 amino acids long. Germline assignment: CDR1 SGHRS and CDR2 YFSETQ. The CDR3 reads CASSIQAWGAYGYTF. The CDR3 DNA follows: TGCGCCAGCAGCATACAGGCGTGGGGGGCATATGGCTACACCTTC.

Points on this clone: Since a far larger clone is one base different, this is likely a read error. This chain connects TRBV2 to TRBJ1-4; D ambiguous. This CDR3 comprises 14 residues. Per the germline V gene, CDR1 is SNHLY and CDR2 is FYNNEI. V was pared by 10 bases and J by 3 bases, with 15 bases between. CDR3 loop: CATALWQSNEKLFF. CDR3 nucleotides: TGTGCCACGGCTTTGTGGCAGTCTAATGAAAAACTGTTTTTT.

V gene TRBV7-9 combines with J gene TRBJ2-3; D is perhaps TRBD1 or TRBD2 (5 bases each). Trimming shortened V by 5 bases and J by 6 bases, and 12 bases separated the two germline ends. This CDR3 is 13 amino acids long. Per germline, CDR1 SEHNR and CDR2 FQNEAQ (reference sequence). CDR3 amino acids: CASSQGPGDTQYF. CDR3 coding DNA: TGTGCCAGCAGCCAGGGACCCGGCGATACGCAGTATTTT. The whole variable domain, remainder taken from reference TRBV7-9 and TRBJ2-3, is DTGVSQNPRHKITKRGQNVTFRCDPISEHNRLYWYRQTLGQGPEFLTYFQNEAQLEKSRLLSDRFSAERPKGSFSTLEIQRTEQGDSAMYLCASSQGPGDTQYFGPGTRLTVL.

This clone showed up just a few times. The chain recombines TRBV5-5 with TRBJ2-1; tentatively, D is TRBD2 (6 bases). CDR3 length: 15 residues. Trimming removed 4 bases from V and 0 bases from J, with 11 bases in between. Per the germline V gene, CDR1 is SGHKS and CDR2 is YYEKEE (reference sequence). DNA of the CDR3: TGTGCCAGCAGCCTTCTAGCGCCCTCCTACAATGAGCAGTTCTTC. This encodes CASSLLAPSYNEQFF.

The chain uses TRBV30 and TRBJ1-2; no clear D gene. Germline CDR1 and CDR2: GTSNPN and SVGIG (reference sequence). Trimming stripped 0 bases from V and 6 bases from J, with 8 bases between. The CDR3 is 12 amino acids. The CDR3 coding sequence is TGTGCCTGGAGTGTATTCGAGAATGGCTACACCTTC. Translating gives CAWSVFENGYTF.

The chain is built from TRBV15 and TRBJ2-1, with D perhaps matching TRBD2 (5 bases). V gave up 4 bases and J gave up 10 bases, with 11 bases separating them. Germline V gene sequence: CDR1 LNHNV, CDR2 YYDKDF (reference sequence). There are 12 residues in the CDR3. The CDR3 loop is CATSTTAAEQFF. CDR3 in DNA: TGTGCCACCAGCACCACAGCGGCCGAGCAGTTCTTC.

The V gene is TRBV28, the J gene TRBJ1-5, with unresolved D. Between the trimmed V and J ends, which lost 7 bases and 5 bases, there was a span of 9 bases. The CDR3 runs to 12 residues. CDR1 is MDHEN and CDR2 is SYDVKM in the germline V gene. DNA of the CDR3: TGTGCCAGCACTCGCGGGGATCAGCCCCAGCATTTT. This translates into CASTRGDQPQHF.

This clone was counted between two and nine times. This chain's CDR3 is CASSARLAGGFVETQYF. DNA of the CDR3: TGTGCCAGCAGCGCGCGACTAGCGGGAGGGTTCGTGGAGACCCAGTACTTC. The rearrangement links TRBV13 to TRBJ2-5, with TRBD2 matching over 14 bases. Germline V lookup: CDR1 PRHDT, CDR2 FYEKMQ (reference sequence). The V and J ends lost 5 bases and 5 bases, in that order; junction bases with no gene match: 10. The CDR3 contains 17 residues.

There are a few counts of this clone. This chain uses TRBV29-1 with TRBJ1-3; 9 bases align to TRBD1. The V segment lost 4 bases and the J segment 2 bases; nucleotides outside the gene matches: 3. From germline, CDR1 is SQVTM and CDR2 ANQGSEA. The CDR3 runs 14 residues. The CDR3 loop reads CSVGDRVPGNTIYF. The CDR3 DNA reads as TGCAGCGTTGGGGACAGGGTCCCTGGAAACACCATATATTTT.

The chain couples TRBV28 to TRBJ2-5; no clear D. The CDR3 is 14 residues long. Germline V gene lookup returns CDR1 MDHEN and CDR2 SYDVKM. Trimming shortened V by 9 bases and J by 7 bases, and 21 bases separated the two germline ends. CDR3 nucleotide sequence: TGTGCCAGTAACAAAGGACGGCAGCCCGGGACCCAGTACTTC. This codes for CASNKGRQPGTQYF.

This chain links TRBV7-2 with TRBJ2-1, with D unclear. The CDR3 length is 13 residues. Trimming stripped 2 bases from V and 9 bases from J, with 11 bases between. CDR1 and CDR2 (germline): SGHTA, FQGNSA. The DNA for the CDR3 is TGTGCCAGCAGCTTATTTGGAATGGGTGAGCAGTTCTTC. Amino acids: CASSLFGMGEQFF.

The chain has TRBV7-2 and TRBJ2-3; 9 nucleotides line up with TRBD2. This CDR3 has 16 amino acids. Germline loops: CDR1 SGHTA, CDR2 FQGNSA. CDR3 sequence (DNA): TGTGCTACCCATCCGAGACTAGCGGCAATTAGGGATACGCAGTATTTT. Encoded protein: CATHPRLAAIRDTQYF.

There are a few counts of this clone. With a far larger clone one base away, a read error is the likely cause. The chain employs TRBV15 and TRBJ1-1; TRBD1 matches 8 bases. The CDR3 contains 15 residues. Germline loops: CDR1 LNHNV, CDR2 YYDKDF (reference sequence). The CDR3, as DNA: TGTGCCACCAGCAGAGGGACAGGGTATTTCACTGAAGCTTTATTT. Its translation: CATSRGTGYFTEALF.

For this clone: A read error is the likely source, as a far larger clone sits one nucleotide away. Other DNA sequences in this specimen translate into the identical CDR3. This rearrangement joins TRBV30 to TRBJ1-5; D is perhaps TRBD1 (6 bases). From germline, CDR1 is GTSNPN and CDR2 SVGIG (reference sequence). The CDR3 covers 14 residues. CDR3 protein: CAWSTGTLNQPQHF. Written as DNA, the CDR3 is TGTGCTTGGAGTACCGGGACACTAAATCAGCCCCAGCATTTT.

The gene calls are TRBV30 and TRBJ2-4; 9 positions match TRBD2. V lost 5 bases to trimming and J lost 6 bases; unmatched junction nucleotides: 8. The germline V gene has CDR1 GTSNPN and CDR2 SVGIG (reference sequence). CDR3 length: 14 amino acids. In nucleotides, the CDR3 is TGTGCCTGGGATAGCGGGAGTAGGTTAAACATTCAGTACTTC. It yields the protein CAWDSGSRLNIQYF.

The CDR3, as DNA: TGTGCCAGCAGTGTGGACAGGGCGGGGAATGGCTACACCTTC. It translates to CASSVDRAGNGYTF. The chain carries TRBV14 and TRBJ1-2, with 8 bases aligning to TRBD1. The CDR3 loop spans 14 amino acids. Germline loops: CDR1 SGHDN, CDR2 FVKESK. Germline trimming cut 6 bases from V and 6 bases from J; bases unmatched to any gene: 9.

This rearrangement joins TRBV29-1 to TRBJ2-5; TRBD2 matches at 8 bases. Trimming removed 4 bases from V and 5 bases from J; junction bases left unmatched: 9. The germline V gene encodes CDR1 SQVTM and CDR2 ANQGSEA. The length of the CDR3 is 14 residues. CDR3 DNA: TGCAGCGTTGGTCTGGCGGGAGGAGCGGAGACCCAGTACTTC. Its protein product is CSVGLAGGAETQYF. Using reference TRBV29-1 and TRBJ2-5 for the parts outside the CDR3, the full variable domain is SAVISQKPSRDICQRGTSLTIQCQVDSQVTMMFWYRQQPGQSLTLIATANQGSEATYESGFVIDKFPISRPNLTFSTLTVSNMSPEDSSIYLCSVGLAGGAETQYFGPGTRLLVL.

The chain links TRBV29-1 to TRBJ1-2; TRBD1 might be the D (5 bases). The CDR3 is made up of 13 amino acids. From germline, CDR1 is SQVTM and CDR2 ANQGSEA. Trimming stripped 5 bases from V and 0 bases from J, with 10 bases between. CDR3 sequence reads: CSVRAGSNYGYTF. As DNA, the CDR3 is TGCAGCGTTCGGGCAGGGTCTAACTATGGCTACACCTTC.

This chain uses TRBV9 with TRBJ2-1, with D unresolved. Trimming took 4 bases from V and 4 from J, leaving 9 bases between them. Germline V gives CDR1 SGDLS, CDR2 YYNGEE. The CDR3 runs to 13 residues. The CDR3 is CASSLESYNEQFF. Written as DNA, the CDR3 is TGTGCCAGCAGCCTGGAATCGTACAATGAGCAGTTCTTC.

The V gene is TRBV28, the J gene TRBJ1-5; no clear D gene. Trimming cost V 4 bases and J 2 bases, with 6 bases left between them. Germline CDR1 MDHEN, CDR2 SYDVKM. The CDR3 is 13 amino acids. The CDR3 nucleotides are TGTGCCAGCAGTTATAGTGGCAATCAGCCCCAGCATTTT. Its translation is CASSYSGNQPQHF.

As to this clone: Other DNA sequences in this sample translate to the same CDR3. The CDR3 bases are TGTGCCAGCAGTTACGGCTCGGACAATGAGCAGTTCTTC. Protein sequence: CASSYGSDNEQFF. This rearrangement joins TRBV6-6 to TRBJ2-1; D gene unclear. CDR1 is MNHNY and CDR2 is SVGAGI in the germline V gene (reference sequence). The CDR3 sequence is 13 residues long. V was cut by 2 bases and J by 5 bases, with 7 bases left in between.

Remarks on this clone: This sample includes further DNA sequences coding for the same CDR3. The rearrangement joins TRBV28 to TRBJ2-4; perhaps TRBD2 as D (5 bases). This CDR3 has 15 residues. From germline, CDR1 is MDHEN and CDR2 SYDVKM. The germline V and J ends were trimmed by 3 bases and 0 bases, with 9 bases remaining between them. The CDR3 nucleotides are TGTGCCAGCAGTTTCCCCGGACTAGCCAAAAACATTCAGTACTTC. Translating it yields CASSFPGLAKNIQYF.

The chain uses TRBV28 and TRBJ1-1; 9 nucleotides line up with TRBD1. CDR3 size: 15 residues. Germline-derived CDR1 and CDR2 are MDHEN and SYDVKM. J gave up 5 bases and V 2 bases, and 6 bases lay outside the gene matches. The CDR3 here is CASSLMDRGSTEAFF. The CDR3 DNA sequence: TGTGCCAGCAGTTTAATGGACAGGGGATCGACTGAAGCTTTCTTT.

A word on this clone: In the same sample, other DNA sequences code for this CDR3. V usage is TRBV19 and J usage is TRBJ1-1; tentatively, D is TRBD1 (5 bases). CDR1 and CDR2 (germline): LNHDA, SQIVND (reference sequence). V lost 3 bases to trimming and J lost 0 bases, with 8 bases between them. The CDR3 sequence is 14 residues long. CDR3 amino acids: CASSIPGVNTEAFF. The CDR3 nucleotides read TGTGCCAGTAGTATTCCGGGGGTGAACACTGAAGCTTTCTTT.

The V and J genes are TRBV6-1 and TRBJ1-5; D unresolved. Looked up from germline, CDR1 is MNHNS and CDR2 is SASEGT. The CDR3 extends over 13 amino acids. Trimming cost V 7 bases and J 6 bases, with 13 bases left between them. CDR3 coding DNA: TGTGCCAGCAATCTAGGAGGGTTTCAGCCCCAGCATTTT. As protein: CASNLGGFQPQHF.

The V call is TRBV6-5, the J call TRBJ2-5, with TRBD2 matching 9 bases. The CDR3 totals 15 residues. Germline V gene sequence: CDR1 MNHEY, CDR2 SVGAGI. After removal of 6 bases from V and 2 bases from J, the junction contained 7 bases not matched to a gene. CDR3 sequence: CASSRRLAEQETQYF. CDR3 DNA sequence: TGTGCCAGCAGCCGTCGACTAGCGGAGCAAGAGACCCAGTACTTC.

The chain recombines TRBV19 with TRBJ2-7, with 9 bases that match TRBD2. The CDR3 is 17 amino acids. V shed 4 bases and J 1 base; nucleotides not matched to a gene: 11. Germline CDR1 reads LNHDA; CDR2 reads SQIVND (reference sequence). The CDR3 protein is CASSNFASGNPSYEQYF. CDR3 DNA sequence: TGTGCCAGTAGTAATTTCGCTAGCGGGAACCCTTCCTACGAGCAGTACTTC. The full variable domain, its missing parts supplied by reference TRBV19 and TRBJ2-7, is DGGITQSPKYLFRKEGQNVTLSCEQNLNHDAMYWYRQDPGQGLRLIYYSQIVNDFQKGDIAEGYSVSREKKESFPLTVTSAQKNPTAFYLCASSNFASGNPSYEQYFGPGTRLTVT.

This clone appeared a few times. The gene calls are TRBV7-8 and TRBJ1-1, with TRBD1 as a possible D gene (5 bases). Germline V CDR1 and CDR2: SGHVS, FQNEAQ. V was trimmed by 3 bases and J by 2 bases, leaving 13 bases between them. CDR3 length: 15 residues. The CDR3 is CASSFPTGVNTEAFF. Written as DNA, the CDR3 is TGTGCCAGCAGCTTCCCAACAGGAGTTAACACTGAAGCTTTCTTT.

The genes are TRBV5-1 and TRBJ2-1; D call uncertain. Germline V CDR1 and CDR2: SGHRS, YFSETQ. The CDR3 runs 12 residues. V dropped 0 bases and J dropped 5 bases, with 3 bases sitting between them. The CDR3 coding sequence is TGCGCCAGCAGCTTGGGCAACAATGAGCAGTTCTTC. It yields the protein CASSLGNNEQFF.